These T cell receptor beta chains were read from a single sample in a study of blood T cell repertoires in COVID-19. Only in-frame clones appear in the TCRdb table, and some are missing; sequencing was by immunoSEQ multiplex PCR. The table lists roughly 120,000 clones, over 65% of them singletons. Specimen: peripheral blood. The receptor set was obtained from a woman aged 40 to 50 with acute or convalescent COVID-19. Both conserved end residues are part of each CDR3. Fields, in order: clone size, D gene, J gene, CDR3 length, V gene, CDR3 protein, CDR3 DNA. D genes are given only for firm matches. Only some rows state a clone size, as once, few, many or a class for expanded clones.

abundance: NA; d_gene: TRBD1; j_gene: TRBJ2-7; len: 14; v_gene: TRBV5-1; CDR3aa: CATWRGTGSYEQYF; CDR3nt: TGCGCCACCTGGAGGGGGACAGGGTCCTACGAGCAGTACTTC
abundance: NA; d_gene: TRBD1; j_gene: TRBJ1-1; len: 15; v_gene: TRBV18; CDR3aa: CASSAAPGQGVEAFF; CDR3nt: TGTGCCAGCTCAGCCGCACCGGGACAGGGGGTTGAAGCTTTCTTT
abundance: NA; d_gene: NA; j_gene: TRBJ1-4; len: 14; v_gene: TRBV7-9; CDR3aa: CASSLRGTNEKLFF; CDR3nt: TGTGCCAGCAGCTTAAGGGGAACTAATGAAAAACTGTTTTTT
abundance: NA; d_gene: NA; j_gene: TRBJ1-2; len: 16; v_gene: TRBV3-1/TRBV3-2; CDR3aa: CASSQANFPGSYGYTF; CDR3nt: TGTGCCAGCAGCCAAGCCAATTTTCCTGGCAGCTATGGCTACACCTTC
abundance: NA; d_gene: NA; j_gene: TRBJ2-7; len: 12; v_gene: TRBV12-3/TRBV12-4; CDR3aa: CASSLSGYEQYF; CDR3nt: TGTGCCAGCAGTTTATCAGGGTACGAGCAGTACTTC
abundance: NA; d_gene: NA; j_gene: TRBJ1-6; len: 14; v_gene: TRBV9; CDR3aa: CASSVKTGNSPLHF; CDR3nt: TGTGCCAGCAGCGTCAAAACAGGCAATTCACCCCTCCACTTT
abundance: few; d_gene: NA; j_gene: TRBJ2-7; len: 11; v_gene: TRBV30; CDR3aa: CAWGHFYEQYF; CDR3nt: TGTGCCTGGGGACATTTCTACGAGCAGTACTTC
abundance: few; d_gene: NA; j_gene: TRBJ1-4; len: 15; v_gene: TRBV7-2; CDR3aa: CASSFTGIYNEKLFF; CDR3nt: TGTGCCAGCAGCTTTACCGGGATTTATAATGAAAAACTGTTTTTT
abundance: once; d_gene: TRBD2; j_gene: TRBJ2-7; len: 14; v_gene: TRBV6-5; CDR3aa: CASERTSVSYEQYF; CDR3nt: TGTGCCAGCGAGCGGACTAGCGTTTCCTACGAGCAGTACTTC
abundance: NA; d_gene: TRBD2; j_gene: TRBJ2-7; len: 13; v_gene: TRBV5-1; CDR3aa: CASSLEAGWEQYF; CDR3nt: TGCGCCAGCAGCTTGGAAGCGGGGTGGGAGCAGTACTTC
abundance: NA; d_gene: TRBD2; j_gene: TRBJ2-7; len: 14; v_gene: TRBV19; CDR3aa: CASSIGREGNEQYF; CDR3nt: TGTGCCAGTAGTATCGGACGGGAGGGGAACGAGCAGTACTTC
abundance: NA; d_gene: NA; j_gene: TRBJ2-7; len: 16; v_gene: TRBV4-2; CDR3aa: CASSPQSGSGRYEQYF; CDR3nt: TGTGCCAGCAGCCCCCAGAGCGGGTCCGGTAGGTACGAGCAGTACTTC
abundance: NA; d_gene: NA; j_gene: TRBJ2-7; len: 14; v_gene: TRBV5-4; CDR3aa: CASSADSYTYEQYF; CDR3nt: TGTGCCAGCAGCGCTGACAGTTATACCTACGAGCAGTACTTC
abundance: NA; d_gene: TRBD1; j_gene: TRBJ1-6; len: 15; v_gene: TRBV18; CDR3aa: CASSPLGQGDSPLHF; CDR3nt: TGTGCCAGCTCACCTTTGGGACAGGGAGATTCACCCCTCCACTTT
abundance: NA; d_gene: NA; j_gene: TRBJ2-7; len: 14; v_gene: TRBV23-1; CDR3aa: CASSRPRGLYEQYF; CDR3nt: TGCGCCAGCAGTCGCCCTAGGGGACTCTACGAGCAGTACTTC
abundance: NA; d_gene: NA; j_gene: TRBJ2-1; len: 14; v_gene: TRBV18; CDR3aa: CASSEQGIYNEQFF; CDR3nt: TGTGCCAGCTCAGAACAGGGTATCTACAATGAGCAGTTCTTC
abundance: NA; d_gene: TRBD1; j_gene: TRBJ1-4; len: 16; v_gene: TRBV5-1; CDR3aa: CASSLGPDRGEIKLFF; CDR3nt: TGCGCCAGCAGCTTGGGACCCGACAGGGGAGAAATTAAACTGTTTTTT
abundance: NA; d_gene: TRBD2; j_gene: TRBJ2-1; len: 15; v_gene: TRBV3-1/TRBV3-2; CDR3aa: CASRIGTTLQDEQFF; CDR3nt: TGTGCCAGCAGGATAGGGACTACACTACAGGATGAGCAGTTCTTC
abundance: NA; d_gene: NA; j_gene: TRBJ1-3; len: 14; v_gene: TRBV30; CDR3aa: CAWSGRGSPNTIYF; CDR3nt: TGTGCCTGGAGTGGTCGGGGATCACCAAACACCATATATTTT
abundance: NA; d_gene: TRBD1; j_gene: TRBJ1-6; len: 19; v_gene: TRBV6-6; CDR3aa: CASSPGQGFLSSYNSPLHF; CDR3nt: TGTGCCAGCAGTCCGGGACAGGGTTTTCTTAGCTCCTATAATTCACCCCTCCACTTT
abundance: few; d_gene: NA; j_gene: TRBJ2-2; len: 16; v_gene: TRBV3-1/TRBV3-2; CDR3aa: CASSPYIIQNTGELFF; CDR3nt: TGTGCCAGCAGCCCGTACATTATACAGAACACCGGGGAGCTGTTTTTT
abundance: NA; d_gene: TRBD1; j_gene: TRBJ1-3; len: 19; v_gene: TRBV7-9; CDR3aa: CASSLDLWTGAFSGNTIYF; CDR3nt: TGTGCCAGCAGCTTAGACTTGTGGACAGGGGCTTTCTCTGGAAACACCATATATTTT
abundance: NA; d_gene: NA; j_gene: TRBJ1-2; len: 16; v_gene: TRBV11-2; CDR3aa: CASRSNPGVNDYGYTF; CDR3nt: TGTGCCAGCAGATCCAATCCAGGGGTGAACGACTATGGCTACACCTTC
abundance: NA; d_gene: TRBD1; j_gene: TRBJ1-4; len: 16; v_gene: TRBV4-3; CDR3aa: CASSLLRQGAGEKLFF; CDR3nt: TGCGCCAGCAGCCTCTTAAGACAGGGGGCGGGAGAAAAACTGTTTTTT
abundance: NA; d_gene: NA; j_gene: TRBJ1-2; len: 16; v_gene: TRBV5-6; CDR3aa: CASSLVVGGPDYGYTF; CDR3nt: TGTGCCAGCAGCTTGGTCGTGGGGGGGCCTGACTATGGCTACACCTTC
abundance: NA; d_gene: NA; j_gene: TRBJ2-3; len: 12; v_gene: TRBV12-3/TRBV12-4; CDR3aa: CASSPVDYTQYF; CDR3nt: TGTGCCAGCAGCCCCGTCGACTATACGCAGTATTTT
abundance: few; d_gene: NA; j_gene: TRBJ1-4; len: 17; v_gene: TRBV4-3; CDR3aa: CASSQDHLRATNEKLFF; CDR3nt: TGCGCCAGCAGCCAAGATCATCTGAGGGCAACTAATGAAAAACTGTTTTTT
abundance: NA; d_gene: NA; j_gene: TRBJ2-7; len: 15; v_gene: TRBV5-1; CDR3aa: CASSLLGGAVQEQYF; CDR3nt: TGCGCCAGCAGCTTATTGGGCGGGGCGGTCCAGGAGCAGTACTTC
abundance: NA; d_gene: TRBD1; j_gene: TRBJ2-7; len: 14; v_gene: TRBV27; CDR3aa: CASSSTGAPYEQYF; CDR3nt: TGTGCCAGCAGTTCCACAGGGGCCCCCTACGAGCAGTACTTC
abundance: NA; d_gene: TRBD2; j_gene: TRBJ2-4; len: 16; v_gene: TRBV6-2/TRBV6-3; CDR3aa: CASSYDASGGRNIQYF; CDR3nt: TGTGCCAGCAGTTACGATGCTAGCGGGGGGAGAAACATTCAGTACTTC
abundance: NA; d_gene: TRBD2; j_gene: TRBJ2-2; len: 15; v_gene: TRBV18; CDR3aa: CASSPGGGLHRELFF; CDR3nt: TGTGCCAGCTCACCCGGCGGGGGGCTCCACCGGGAGCTGTTTTTT
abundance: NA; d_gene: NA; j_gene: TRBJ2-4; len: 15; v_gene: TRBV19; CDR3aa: CASSPTRNAKNIQYF; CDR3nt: TGTGCCAGTAGCCCGACTCGCAACGCCAAAAACATTCAGTACTTC
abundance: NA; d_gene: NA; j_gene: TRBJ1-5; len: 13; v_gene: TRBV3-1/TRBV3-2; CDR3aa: CASSQGAKQPQHF; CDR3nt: TGTGCCAGCAGCCAGGGGGCAAAGCAGCCCCAGCATTTT
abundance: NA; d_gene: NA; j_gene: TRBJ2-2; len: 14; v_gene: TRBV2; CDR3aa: CASKGDKFTGELFF; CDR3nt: TGTGCCAGCAAAGGGGACAAGTTCACCGGGGAGCTGTTTTTT
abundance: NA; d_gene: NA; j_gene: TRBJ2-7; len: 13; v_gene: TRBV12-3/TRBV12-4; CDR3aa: CASSLDSRYEQYF; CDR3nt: TGTGCCAGCAGTCTTGACAGCCGCTACGAGCAGTACTTC
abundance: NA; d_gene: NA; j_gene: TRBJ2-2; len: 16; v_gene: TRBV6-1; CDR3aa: CASSAPGRTITGELFF; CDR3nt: TGTGCCAGCAGTGCCCCGGGACGGACTATCACCGGGGAGCTGTTTTTT
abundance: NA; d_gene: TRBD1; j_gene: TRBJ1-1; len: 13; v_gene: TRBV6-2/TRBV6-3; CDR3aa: CASSLAGGTEAFF; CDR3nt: TGTGCCAGCAGTTTGGCAGGGGGGACTGAAGCTTTCTTT
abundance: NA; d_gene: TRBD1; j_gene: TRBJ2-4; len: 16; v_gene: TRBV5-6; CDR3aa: CASTSWGDRGRPTEYF; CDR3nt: TGTGCCAGCACCTCTTGGGGGGACAGGGGCCGCCCCACGGAGTACTTC
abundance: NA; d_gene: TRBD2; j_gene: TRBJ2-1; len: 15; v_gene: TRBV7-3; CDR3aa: CASSRGVSSYNEQFF; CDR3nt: TGTGCCAGCAGTCGGGGGGTTAGCTCCTACAATGAGCAGTTCTTC
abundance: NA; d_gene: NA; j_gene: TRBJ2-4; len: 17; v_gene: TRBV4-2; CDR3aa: CASSQDRAGRAKNIQYF; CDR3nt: TGTGCCAGCAGCCAAGATCGGGCGGGGAGGGCCAAAAACATTCAGTACTTC
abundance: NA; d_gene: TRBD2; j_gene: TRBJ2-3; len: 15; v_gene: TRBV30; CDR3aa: CAWSVLGTRADTQYF; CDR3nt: TGTGCCTGGAGTGTACTCGGGACTAGGGCAGATACGCAGTATTTT
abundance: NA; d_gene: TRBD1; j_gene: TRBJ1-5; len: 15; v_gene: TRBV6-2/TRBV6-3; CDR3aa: CASSLQGLTNQPQHF; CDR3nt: TGTGCCAGCAGCCTACAGGGGTTAACGAATCAGCCCCAGCATTTT
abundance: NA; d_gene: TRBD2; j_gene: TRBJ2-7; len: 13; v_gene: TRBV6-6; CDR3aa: CASRIAGGHEQYF; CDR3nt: TGTGCCAGCAGAATAGCGGGGGGACACGAGCAGTACTTC
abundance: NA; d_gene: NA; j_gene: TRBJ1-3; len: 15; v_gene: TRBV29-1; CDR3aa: CSVRIRTRSGNTIYF; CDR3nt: TGCAGCGTCAGAATAAGAACACGCTCTGGAAACACCATATATTTT
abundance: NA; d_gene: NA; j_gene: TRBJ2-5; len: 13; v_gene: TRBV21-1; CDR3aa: CASSKVGEETQYF; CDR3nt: TGTGCCAGCAGCAAAGTAGGAGAGGAGACCCAGTACTTC
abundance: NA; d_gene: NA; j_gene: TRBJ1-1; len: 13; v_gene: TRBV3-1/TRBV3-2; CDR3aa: CASSQSGGTEAFF; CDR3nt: TGTGCCAGCAGCCAATCCGGGGGGACTGAAGCTTTCTTT
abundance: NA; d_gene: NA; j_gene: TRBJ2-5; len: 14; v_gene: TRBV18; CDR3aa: CASSPPVQIETQYF; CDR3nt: TGTGCCAGCTCACCACCGGTCCAGATAGAGACCCAGTACTTC
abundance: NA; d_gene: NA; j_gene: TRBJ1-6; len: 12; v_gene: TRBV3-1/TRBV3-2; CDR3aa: CASSQLNSPLHF; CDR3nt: TGTGCCAGCAGCCAACTTAATTCACCCCTCCACTTT